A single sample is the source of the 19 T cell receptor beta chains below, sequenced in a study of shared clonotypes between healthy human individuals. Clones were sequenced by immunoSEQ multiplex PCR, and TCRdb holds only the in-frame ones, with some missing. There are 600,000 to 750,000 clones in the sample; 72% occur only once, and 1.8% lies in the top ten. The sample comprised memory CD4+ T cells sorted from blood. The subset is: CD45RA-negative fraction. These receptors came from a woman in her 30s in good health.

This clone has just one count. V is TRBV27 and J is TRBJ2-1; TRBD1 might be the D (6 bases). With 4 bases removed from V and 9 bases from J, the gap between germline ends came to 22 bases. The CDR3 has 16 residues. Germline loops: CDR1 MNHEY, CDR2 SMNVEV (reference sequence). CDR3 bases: TGTGCCAGCAGTTCCCTCCAACAGGGACCCCTCGGTGAGCAGTTCTTC. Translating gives CASSSLQQGPLGEQFF.

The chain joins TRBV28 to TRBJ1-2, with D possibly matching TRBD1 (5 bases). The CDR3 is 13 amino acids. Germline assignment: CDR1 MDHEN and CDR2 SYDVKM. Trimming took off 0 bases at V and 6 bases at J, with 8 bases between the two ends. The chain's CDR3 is CASSLWRGDGYTF. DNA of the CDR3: TGTGCCAGCAGTTTATGGCGAGGGGATGGCTACACCTTC.

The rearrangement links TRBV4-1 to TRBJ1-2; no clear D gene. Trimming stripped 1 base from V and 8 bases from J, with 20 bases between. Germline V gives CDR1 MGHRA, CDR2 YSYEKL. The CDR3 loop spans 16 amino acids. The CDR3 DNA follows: TGCGCCAGCAGCCAAGTCGGAACAGCTTCCCTAGAAGGCTACACCTTC. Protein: CASSQVGTASLEGYTF.

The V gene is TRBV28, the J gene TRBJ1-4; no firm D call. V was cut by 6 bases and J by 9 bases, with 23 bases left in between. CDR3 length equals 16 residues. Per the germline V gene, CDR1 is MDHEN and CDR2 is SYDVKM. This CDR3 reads CASSLFSGSGLKKLFF. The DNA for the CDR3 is TGTGCCAGCAGCCTCTTCTCGGGGTCCGGGTTGAAAAAACTGTTTTTT.

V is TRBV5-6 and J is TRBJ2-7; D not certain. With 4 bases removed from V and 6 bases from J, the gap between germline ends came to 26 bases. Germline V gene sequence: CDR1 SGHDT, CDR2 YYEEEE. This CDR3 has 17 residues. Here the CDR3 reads CASSHAITRVSAPEQYF. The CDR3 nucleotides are TGTGCCAGCAGCCACGCCATAACCCGGGTCTCCGCGCCCGAGCAGTACTTC.

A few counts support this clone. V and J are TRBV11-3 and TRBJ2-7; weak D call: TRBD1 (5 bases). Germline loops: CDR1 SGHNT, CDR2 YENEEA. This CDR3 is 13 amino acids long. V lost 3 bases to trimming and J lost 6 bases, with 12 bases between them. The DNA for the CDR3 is TGTGCCAGCAGCTTGAGCAGGGAAGGCGAGCAGTACTTC. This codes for CASSLSREGEQYF.

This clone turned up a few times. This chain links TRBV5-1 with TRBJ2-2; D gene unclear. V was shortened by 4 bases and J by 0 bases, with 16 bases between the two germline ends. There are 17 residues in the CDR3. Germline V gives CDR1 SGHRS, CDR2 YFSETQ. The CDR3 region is CASSHRFVGPNTGELFF. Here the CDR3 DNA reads TGCGCCAGCAGCCACCGATTCGTAGGGCCGAACACCGGGGAGCTGTTTTTT.

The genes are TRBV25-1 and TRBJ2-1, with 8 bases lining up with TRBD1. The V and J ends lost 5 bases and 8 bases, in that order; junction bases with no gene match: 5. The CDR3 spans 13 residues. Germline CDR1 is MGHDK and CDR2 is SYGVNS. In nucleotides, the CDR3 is TGTGCCAGCAGTAGGGACAGGATAGATGAGCAGTTCTTC. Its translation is CASSRDRIDEQFF.

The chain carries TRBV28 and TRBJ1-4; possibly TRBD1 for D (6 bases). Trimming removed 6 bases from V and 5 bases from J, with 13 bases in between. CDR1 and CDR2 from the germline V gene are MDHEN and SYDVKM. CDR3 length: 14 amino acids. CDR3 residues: CASRTGSLNEKLFF. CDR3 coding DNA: TGTGCCAGCAGGACAGGTTCCTTAAATGAAAAACTGTTTTTT.

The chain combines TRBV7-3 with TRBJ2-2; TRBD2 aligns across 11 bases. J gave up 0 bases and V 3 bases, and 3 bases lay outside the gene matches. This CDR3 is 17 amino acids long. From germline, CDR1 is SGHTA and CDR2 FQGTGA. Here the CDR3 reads CASSFLGLAANTGELFF. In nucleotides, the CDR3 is TGTGCCAGCAGCTTCTTGGGACTAGCGGCGAACACCGGGGAGCTGTTTTTT.

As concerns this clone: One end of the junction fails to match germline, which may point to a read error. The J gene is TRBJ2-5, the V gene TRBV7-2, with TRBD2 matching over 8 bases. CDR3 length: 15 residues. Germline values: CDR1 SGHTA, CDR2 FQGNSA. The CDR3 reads CASSLAGGRQETQYF. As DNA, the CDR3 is TGTGCCAGCAGCCTAGCGGGCGGACGACAAGAGACCCAGTACTTC.

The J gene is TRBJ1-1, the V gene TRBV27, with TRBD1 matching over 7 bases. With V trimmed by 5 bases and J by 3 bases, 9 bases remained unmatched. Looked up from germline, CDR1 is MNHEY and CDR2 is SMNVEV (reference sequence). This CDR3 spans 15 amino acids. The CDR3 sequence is CASSPLTGSYTEAFF. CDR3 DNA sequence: TGTGCCAGCAGTCCGCTGACAGGGTCCTACACTGAAGCTTTCTTT.

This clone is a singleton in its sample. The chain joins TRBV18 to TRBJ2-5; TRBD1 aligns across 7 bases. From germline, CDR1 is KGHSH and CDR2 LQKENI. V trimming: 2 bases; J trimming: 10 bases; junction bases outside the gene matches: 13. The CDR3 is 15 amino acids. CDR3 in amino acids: CASSPVRGTAQDQYF. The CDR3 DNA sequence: TGTGCCAGCTCACCAGTTAGAGGGACAGCCCAGGACCAGTACTTC.

CDR3 nucleotide sequence: TGCGCCAGCAGCGACGGCCCAGATACGCAGTATTTT. Translating gives CASSDGPDTQYF. V and J are TRBV5-1 and TRBJ2-3; D gene unclear. Germline V lookup: CDR1 SGHRS, CDR2 YFSETQ. V lost 4 bases and J lost 4, with 7 bases in between. The CDR3 runs to 12 residues.

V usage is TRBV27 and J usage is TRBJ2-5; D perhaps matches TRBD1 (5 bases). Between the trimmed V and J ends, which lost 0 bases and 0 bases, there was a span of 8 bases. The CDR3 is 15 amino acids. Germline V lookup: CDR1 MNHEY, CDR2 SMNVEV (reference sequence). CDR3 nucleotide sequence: TGTGCCAGCAGTTTATCCCGACAGAACCAAGAGACCCAGTACTTC. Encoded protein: CASSLSRQNQETQYF.

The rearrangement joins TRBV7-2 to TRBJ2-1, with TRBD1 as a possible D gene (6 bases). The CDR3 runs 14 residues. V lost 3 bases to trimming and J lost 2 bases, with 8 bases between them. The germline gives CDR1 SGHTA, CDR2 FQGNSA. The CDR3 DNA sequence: TGTGCCAGCAGCTTCGGGACACCCTACAATGAGCAGTTCTTC. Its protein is CASSFGTPYNEQFF.

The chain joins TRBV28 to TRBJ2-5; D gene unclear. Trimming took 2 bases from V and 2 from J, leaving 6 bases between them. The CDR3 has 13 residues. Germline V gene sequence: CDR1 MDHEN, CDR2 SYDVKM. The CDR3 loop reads CASSLGFQETQYF. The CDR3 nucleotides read TGTGCCAGCAGTTTAGGGTTTCAAGAGACCCAGTACTTC.

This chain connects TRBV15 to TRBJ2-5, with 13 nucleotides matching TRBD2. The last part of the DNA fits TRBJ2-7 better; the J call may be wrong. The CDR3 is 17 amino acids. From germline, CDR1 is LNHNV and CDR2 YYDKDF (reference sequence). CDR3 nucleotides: TGTGCCACCAGCAGAAGCCGGACTAGCGGGAGTACCTACGAGCAGTACTTC. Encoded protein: CATSRSRTSGSTYEQYF.

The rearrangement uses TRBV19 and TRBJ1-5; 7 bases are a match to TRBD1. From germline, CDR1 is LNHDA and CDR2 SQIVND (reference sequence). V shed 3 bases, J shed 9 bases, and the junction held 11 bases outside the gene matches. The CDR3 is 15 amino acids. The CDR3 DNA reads TGTGCCAGTAGTATCGGTCGACAGGGTGGGCCGCCCCAGCATTTT. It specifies CASSIGRQGGPPQHF.